Listed below are T cell receptor beta chains from one sample, sequenced in a study of CD8 T cells in ankylosing spondylitis. MiXCR, run by TCRdb on the 5' RACE reads, gives a single entry per CDR3 protein. Here the sample spans 200,000 to 250,000 distinct CDR3 sequences, roughly a tenth being singletons. The sequencing sample was made of blood, either unsorted or a sorted T cell fraction (not recorded which). The receptors were sampled from a male donor with ankylosing spondylitis or in good health (not recorded which). The CDR3 runs from the conserved cysteine through the conserved F or W. Each record gives: clone size, V gene, D gene, J gene, CDR3 DNA, CDR3 protein. The D gene is left open where the match is weak. Only part of the rows carry a size: once, few, many, or a class if the clone is expanded.

clone_size: many
v_call: TRBV7-6
d_call: .
j_call: TRBJ1-1
cdr3_nt: TGTGCCATCCGAATTGAAGGCGGTGAAGCTTTCTTT
cdr3_aa: CAIRIEGGEAFF

clone_size: .
v_call: TRBV18
d_call: TRBD1
j_call: TRBJ2-2
cdr3_nt: TGTGCCAGCTCACCATACGCCGGGACAGCGAACACCGGGGAGCTGTTTTTT
cdr3_aa: CASSPYAGTANTGELFF

clone_size: .
v_call: TRBV12-3/TRBV12-4
d_call: TRBD1
j_call: TRBJ1-5
cdr3_nt: TGTGCCAGCAGTTTCGGACAGGGGGGACATCAGCCCCAGCATTTT
cdr3_aa: CASSFGQGGHQPQHF

clone_size: many
v_call: TRBV4-2
d_call: .
j_call: TRBJ2-7
cdr3_nt: TGTGCCAGCAGCCAAGCTCACGGGACTCCTGGTCGCGACGAGCAGTACTTC
cdr3_aa: CASSQAHGTPGRDEQYF

clone_size: many
v_call: TRBV6-5
d_call: .
j_call: TRBJ1-2
cdr3_nt: TGTGCCAGCAGTTTACAGGGAAGGAATTATGGCTACACCTTC
cdr3_aa: CASSLQGRNYGYTF

clone_size: many
v_call: TRBV10-3
d_call: TRBD2
j_call: TRBJ2-6
cdr3_nt: TGTGCCATCAGTGACCTCGGACTAGCGGGCTCTGGGGCCAACGTCCTGACTTTC
cdr3_aa: CAISDLGLAGSGANVLTF

clone_size: few
v_call: TRBV2
d_call: .
j_call: TRBJ2-2
cdr3_nt: TGTGCCAGCAGTGATTGGGTGGAGCTGTTTTTT
cdr3_aa: CASSDWVELFF

clone_size: many
v_call: TRBV5-1
d_call: .
j_call: TRBJ2-5
cdr3_nt: TGCGCCAGCAGCTTGGAACAACGCGGAGAGACCCAGTACTTC
cdr3_aa: CASSLEQRGETQYF

clone_size: .
v_call: TRBV18
d_call: .
j_call: TRBJ2-5
cdr3_nt: TGTGCCAGCTCACGGCGGGTACAGGGCCAAGAGACCCAGTACTTC
cdr3_aa: CASSRRVQGQETQYF

clone_size: many
v_call: TRBV20-1
d_call: .
j_call: TRBJ1-1
cdr3_nt: TGCAGTCCTGGGCTAATTAGCTTGAACACTGAAGCTTTCTTT
cdr3_aa: CSPGLISLNTEAFF

clone_size: many
v_call: TRBV7-8
d_call: .
j_call: TRBJ2-5
cdr3_nt: TGTGCCAGCAGCTTAGTTGAGGGGCCTCGAGAGACCCAGTACTTC
cdr3_aa: CASSLVEGPRETQYF

clone_size: .
v_call: TRBV7-8
d_call: TRBD1
j_call: TRBJ1-4
cdr3_nt: TGTGCCAGCAGACCGACGGACGGACAGGGCCTAAATGAAAAACTGTTTTTT
cdr3_aa: CASRPTDGQGLNEKLFF

clone_size: .
v_call: TRBV14
d_call: .
j_call: TRBJ1-4
cdr3_nt: TGTGCCAGCAGCCAAGATCCCAGGTCGTCTGCTGAAAAACTGTTTTTT
cdr3_aa: CASSQDPRSSAEKLFF